Below are 5 T cell receptor beta chains sequenced from a single sample in a study of graft-versus-host responses after intestinal transplantation. Sequencing was performed with immunoSEQ multiplex PCR; in TCRdb, only in-frame clones are kept and a portion is missing. The sample includes 20,000 or so clones, around 79% of them seen just once. The source was PBMCs, collected 14 days after transplant. The receptors here all came from a human patient who received an intestinal transplant, so some T cells may come from the graft donor.

This chain joins TRBV29-1 and TRBJ1-2; 8 bases align to TRBD1. The germline gives CDR1 SQVTM, CDR2 ANQGSEA. The junction had 9 bases not matched to a gene; V was cut back by 6 bases and J by 3 bases. This CDR3 comprises 14 residues. The CDR3 reads CSVKTGTGYYGYTF. The CDR3 coding sequence is TGCAGCGTAAAGACCGGGACAGGCTACTATGGCTACACCTTC.

This sequence joins TRBV19 and TRBJ2-1; 8 positions match TRBD2. V gave up 7 bases and J gave up 4 bases; unmatched junction bases: 6. CDR1 and CDR2 (germline): LNHDA, SQIVND (reference sequence). The CDR3 length is 14 residues. The CDR3 nucleotides read TGTGCCAGTAATGAGTTAGCGGGATACAATGAGCAGTTCTTC. This encodes CASNELAGYNEQFF.

The gene calls are TRBV7-6 and TRBJ2-7; 11 nucleotides line up with TRBD2. V lost 5 bases and J lost 2; bases outside the gene matches: 5. The CDR3 loop spans 15 amino acids. CDR1 and CDR2 (germline): SGHVS, FNYEAQ. The CDR3 here is CASSRTSGGPYEQYF. In DNA form, the CDR3 reads TGTGCCAGCAGCCGCACTAGCGGGGGCCCCTACGAGCAGTACTTC.

This sequence joins TRBV4-1 and TRBJ1-5, with D possibly matching TRBD1 (6 bases). Trimming stripped 1 base from V and 2 bases from J, with 9 bases between. The CDR3 has 15 residues. Germline CDR1 MGHRA, CDR2 YSYEKL. The CDR3 coding sequence is TGCGCCAGCAGCCAAGGCCACAGGGGCAATCAGCCCCAGCATTTT. Its translation is CASSQGHRGNQPQHF.

The chain couples TRBV28 to TRBJ1-3; TRBD1 might be the D (5 bases). Germline lookup yields CDR1 MDHEN and CDR2 SYDVKM. The CDR3 length is 17 residues. Trimming stripped 1 base from V and 0 bases from J, with 13 bases between. The CDR3 nucleotides read TGTGCCAGCAGTTTATACGGGGCGAAGAGCTCTGGAAACACCATATATTTT. Translated: CASSLYGAKSSGNTIYF.